A single sample gave rise to the 21 T cell receptor beta chains below, sequenced in a study of T cells after yellow fever vaccination. In TCRdb, the 5' RACE reads were re-called with MiXCR into one record per CDR3 protein. There are 300,000 to 350,000 distinct CDR3 sequences in the sample; approximately 4.3% occur only once, and roughly a fifth lies in the top ten. Specimen: PBMCs, collected 15 days after the yellow fever booster vaccination. The receptor set was obtained from a man younger than 35 who received the YFV17D yellow fever vaccine.

J is TRBJ2-4 and V is TRBV4-1; 7 bases are a match to TRBD2. The V gene's germline CDR1 is MGHRA and CDR2 YSYEKL. J lost 6 bases, V lost 1 base, and 24 bases had no gene match. The CDR3 runs 21 residues. The CDR3 protein is CASSQVLGGKGGNVWRNIQYF. The CDR3 bases are TGCGCCAGCAGCCAAGTCTTAGGAGGGAAGGGAGGGAACGTCTGGAGAAACATTCAGTACTTC.

The gene calls are TRBV2 and TRBJ1-2; D is ambiguous. This CDR3 is 12 amino acids long. CDR1 and CDR2 from the germline V gene are SNHLY and FYNNEI. Trimming left V 2 bases short and J 5 bases short, with 6 bases between. The CDR3 coding sequence is TGTGCCAGCAGTGAACAGGAATATGGCTACACCTTC. Its protein is CASSEQEYGYTF.

This clonotype was detected ten times or more. The chain carries TRBV10-3 and TRBJ1-2; D might be TRBD1 (6 bases). CDR1 and CDR2 (germline): ENHRY, SYGVKD. This CDR3 has 14 amino acids. V was shortened by 7 bases and J by 8 bases, with 20 bases between the two germline ends. CDR3 DNA: TGTGCCATCACTCGGGACCGGACAGAAGGGGGCTACACCTTC. The encoded protein is CAITRDRTEGGYTF.

In its sample, this clonotype was seen many times. The chain joins TRBV6-5 to TRBJ2-7; D unresolved. The V end lost 7 bases, the J end lost 4 bases, and 11 bases lay between the germline ends. The CDR3 is 12 amino acids. Germline-derived CDR1 and CDR2 are MNHEY and SVGAGI. The CDR3 bases are TGTGCCAGCACCGGACGGGCTTACGAGCAGTACTTC. Translating gives CASTGRAYEQYF.

In this sample, this clonotype turned up many times. The J gene is TRBJ2-5, the V gene TRBV15; D is unclear. The germline CDR1 and CDR2 sequences are LNHNV and YYDKDF (reference sequence). CDR3 length equals 14 residues. V dropped 3 bases and J dropped 4 bases, with 12 bases sitting between them. The CDR3 loop reads CATSRSLGSETQYF. The CDR3 DNA reads TGTGCCACCAGCAGGTCTCTGGGCTCAGAGACCCAGTACTTC.

This clonotype has a count of ten or more. V gene TRBV6-2 or TRBV6-3 combines with J gene TRBJ1-6; weak D call: TRBD1 (5 bases). Germline loops: CDR1 MNHEY, CDR2 SVGEGT. Trimming shortened V by 6 bases and J by 14 bases, and 14 bases separated the two germline ends. The CDR3 is 12 residues long. The CDR3 sequence: CASSHARATLHF. Here the CDR3 DNA reads TGTGCCAGCAGCCATGCCAGGGCTACCCTCCACTTT.

The table lists this clonotype with many counts. The chain uses TRBV29-1 and TRBJ1-1, with TRBD1 as a possible D gene (5 bases). CDR1 and CDR2 (germline): SQVTM, ANQGSEA. The CDR3 loop spans 11 amino acids. V was shortened by 7 bases and J by 4 bases, with 10 bases between the two germline ends. The CDR3 bases are TGCAGCGGGGGGGTTGGCACTGAAGCTTTCTTT. The encoded protein is CSGGVGTEAFF.

The genes are TRBV20-1 and TRBJ2-3; the D is unclear. The germline CDR1 and CDR2 sequences are DFQATT and SNEGSKA (reference sequence). This CDR3 spans 11 amino acids. V was trimmed by 6 bases and J by 0 bases, leaving 4 bases between them. This CDR3 reads CSAESTDTQYF. CDR3 in DNA: TGCAGTGCGGAGAGCACAGATACGCAGTATTTT.

In its sample, this clonotype was seen many times. The rearrangement uses TRBV12-3 or TRBV12-4 and TRBJ1-2, with D tentatively TRBD1 (5 bases). The V end lost 5 bases, the J end lost 0 bases, and 7 bases lay between the germline ends. This CDR3 has 13 amino acids. CDR3: CASSPRANYGYTF. The CDR3 DNA is TGTGCCAGCAGTCCCAGGGCTAACTATGGCTACACCTTC.

V usage is TRBV6-5 and J usage is TRBJ2-1; D not resolved. This CDR3 contains 13 residues. Deletions cut 0 bases from V and 10 bases from J, with 10 bases between. Germline-derived CDR1 and CDR2 are MNHEY and SVGAGI. The CDR3 region has the DNA TGTGCCAGCAGTTACTCTCGTTGGGGAGAGCAGTTCTTC. Protein: CASSYSRWGEQFF.

This clonotype was picked up a small number of times. This chain joins TRBV19 and TRBJ1-2, with D uncertain. V shed 8 bases and J shed 6 bases, with 13 bases lying between them. This CDR3 contains 12 residues. Per the germline V gene, CDR1 is LNHDA and CDR2 is SQIVND (reference sequence). The CDR3 here is CASARAWDGYTF. The DNA for the CDR3 is TGTGCCAGTGCGAGGGCATGGGATGGCTACACCTTC.

This clonotype was seen many times. In DNA, the CDR3 is TGTGCCAGCAGCCTCCACCCGGGGGTCGGAACAGATACGCAGTATTTT. Protein sequence: CASSLHPGVGTDTQYF. The gene calls are TRBV7-2 and TRBJ2-3, with D possibly matching TRBD2 (6 bases). Germline V gives CDR1 SGHTA, CDR2 FQGNSA. V was trimmed by 5 bases and J by 3 bases, leaving 18 bases between them. This CDR3 region has 16 residues.

V usage is TRBV7-2 and J usage is TRBJ1-5; D is possibly TRBD1 (5 bases). Looked up from germline, CDR1 is SGHTA and CDR2 is FQGNSA. This CDR3 spans 15 amino acids. V was shortened by 1 base and J by 7 bases, with 14 bases between the two germline ends. The CDR3 nucleotides read TGTGCCAGCAGCTTAGGGGGCAACAGTGGGCAGCCCCAGCATTTT. Amino acids: CASSLGGNSGQPQHF.

The table lists this clonotype with a few counts. The chain links TRBV7-9 to TRBJ2-1; D not certain. Germline values: CDR1 SEHNR, CDR2 FQNEAQ (reference sequence). V was clipped by 3 bases and J by 5 bases, with 5 bases between them. This CDR3 region has 12 residues. The DNA for the CDR3 is TGTGCCAGCAGCTTTGGGAACAATGAGCAGTTCTTC. As protein: CASSFGNNEQFF.

The table lists this clonotype with many counts. The chain is built from TRBV14 and TRBJ2-3; D is unclear. The V gene lost 1 base and the J gene lost 6 bases, with 5 bases spanning the gap. The CDR3 length is 12 residues. The germline CDR1 and CDR2 sequences are SGHDN and FVKESK. The CDR3 DNA follows: TGTGCCAGCAGCCAAGGGTGGGATACGCAGTATTTT. Residues: CASSQGWDTQYF.

This clonotype has at least ten counts. J is TRBJ1-1 and V is TRBV5-1; D unresolved. CDR1 and CDR2 (germline): SGHRS, YFSETQ. V was cut by 4 bases and J by 4 bases, with 17 bases left in between. The CDR3 is 15 amino acids. CDR3: CASSLGNGMGTEAFF. Written as DNA, the CDR3 is TGCGCCAGCAGCCTGGGCAATGGCATGGGCACTGAAGCTTTCTTT.

This clonotype was counted only a few times. V usage is TRBV6-5 and J usage is TRBJ2-3; a weak D match, TRBD2 (5 bases). The germline CDR1 and CDR2 sequences are MNHEY and SVGAGI. The CDR3 spans 14 residues. Trimming cost V 8 bases and J 0 bases, with 12 bases left between them. CDR3: CASGVRGSTDTQYF. DNA of the CDR3: TGTGCCAGCGGGGTCCGGGGAAGCACAGATACGCAGTATTTT.

The chain employs TRBV20-1 and TRBJ1-5; the D gene is possibly TRBD1 (6 bases). The CDR3 runs 16 residues. The ends were cut back, 2 bases at V and 3 bases at J, with 17 bases in the middle. Germline V gives CDR1 DFQATT, CDR2 SNEGSKA (reference sequence). CDR3 in amino acids: CSARLPHTGYNQPQHF. In nucleotides, the CDR3 is TGCAGTGCTAGACTCCCTCACACAGGGTACAATCAGCCCCAGCATTTT.

The chain joins TRBV6-5 to TRBJ1-5, with a possible D match to TRBD1 (5 bases). This CDR3 region has 14 residues. With 2 bases removed from V and 3 bases from J, the gap between germline ends came to 8 bases. Germline CDR1 and CDR2: MNHEY and SVGAGI. The CDR3 sequence: CASSYSRVNQPQHF. Written as DNA, the CDR3 is TGTGCCAGCAGTTACAGCAGGGTCAATCAGCCCCAGCATTTT.

This clonotype was detected many times. The genes are TRBV7-2 and TRBJ2-3, with a possible D match to TRBD2 (7 bases). This CDR3 is built from 14 residues. CDR1 is SGHTA, CDR2 FQGNSA, per germline. The ends were cut back, 1 base at V and 14 bases at J, with 19 bases in the middle. Here the CDR3 reads CASSLGSLWGGLYF. CDR3 nucleotide sequence: TGTGCCAGCAGCTTAGGATCGTTGTGGGGGGGGCTGTATTTT.

This clonotype was picked up many times. V is TRBV7-3 and J is TRBJ2-2; a possible D gene is TRBD1 (5 bases). Trimming left V 5 bases short and J 0 bases short, with 13 bases between. CDR3 size: 16 residues. Germline-derived CDR1 and CDR2 are SGHTA and FQGTGA. This chain's CDR3 is CASSPFTTANTGELFF. Written as DNA, the CDR3 is TGTGCCAGCAGCCCCTTTACGACAGCGAACACCGGGGAGCTGTTTTTT. The whole variable domain, remainder taken from reference TRBV7-3 and TRBJ2-2, is GAGVSQTPSNKVTEKGKYVELRCDPISGHTALYWYRQSLGQGPEFLIYFQGTGAADDSGLPNDRFFAVRPEGSVSTLKIQRTERGDSAVYLCASSPFTTANTGELFFGEGSRLTVL.